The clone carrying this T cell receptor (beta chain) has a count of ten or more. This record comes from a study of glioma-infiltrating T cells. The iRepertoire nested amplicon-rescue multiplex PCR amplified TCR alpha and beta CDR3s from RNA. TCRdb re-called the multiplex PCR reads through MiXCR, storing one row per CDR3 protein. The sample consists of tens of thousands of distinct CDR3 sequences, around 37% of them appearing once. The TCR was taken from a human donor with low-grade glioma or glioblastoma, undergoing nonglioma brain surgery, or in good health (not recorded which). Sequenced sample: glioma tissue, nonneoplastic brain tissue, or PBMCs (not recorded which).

The CDR3 protein is CSVTRWTSGNEQFF. CDR3 nucleotides: TGCAGCGTGACTAGGTGGACTAGCGGTAATGAGCAGTTCTTC. This chain joins TRBV29-1 and TRBJ2-1, with 10 bases fitting TRBD2. The CDR3 is made up of 14 amino acids. V trimming: 6 bases; J trimming: 7 bases; junction bases outside the gene matches: 9. Germline V gene lookup returns CDR1 SQVTM and CDR2 ANQGSEA.